These 22 T cell receptor beta chains share one sample of origin, sequenced in a study of T cell responses to AZD1222 COVID-19 vaccine. Sequencing was performed with immunoSEQ multiplex PCR; in TCRdb, only in-frame clones are kept and a portion is missing. The sample lists 55,000 to 65,000 clones; around three quarters were seen once. The sequenced sample was peripheral blood, obtained 28 days after the second AZD1222 dose. The origin of the receptors is an adult who received the AZD1222 COVID-19 vaccine.

The genes are TRBV5-6 and TRBJ1-3; no firm D call. Germline CDR1 and CDR2: SGHDT and YYEEEE. Trimming removed 1 base at V and 4 bases at J, with 6 bases between. This CDR3 has 13 amino acids. CDR3 in DNA: TGTGCCAGCAGCTTGATGACAGGAAACACCATATATTTT. Amino acids: CASSLMTGNTIYF.

This chain connects TRBV19 to TRBJ2-1; 10 bases agree with TRBD1. This CDR3 is built from 17 residues. In germline, CDR1 is LNHDA, CDR2 SQIVND (reference sequence). Losses at the gene ends were 8 bases for V and 5 bases for J; bases not matched to a gene: 15. The CDR3 nucleotides are TGTGCCAGTGCCAGTAGTATTGTGACAGGGGGCCACAATGAGCAGTTCTTC. Protein: CASASSIVTGGHNEQFF. The whole variable domain, remainder taken from reference TRBV19 and TRBJ2-1, is DGGITQSPKYLFRKEGQNVTLSCEQNLNHDAMYWYRQDPGQGLRLIYYSQIVNDFQKGDIAEGYSVSREKKESFPLTVTSAQKNPTAFYLCASASSIVTGGHNEQFFGPGTRLTVL.

This clone has only one observation. The chain employs TRBV7-2 and TRBJ2-5, with 9 positions matching TRBD1. V trimming: 3 bases; J trimming: 4 bases; junction bases outside the gene matches: 0. The germline gives CDR1 SGHTA, CDR2 FQGNSA. This CDR3 is built from 13 residues. CDR3 in amino acids: CASSLDRGETQYF. The CDR3 DNA sequence: TGTGCCAGCAGCTTGGACAGGGGAGAGACCCAGTACTTC. The full variable domain, its missing parts supplied by reference TRBV7-2 and TRBJ2-5, is GAGVSQSPSNKVTEKGKDVELRCDPISGHTALYWYRQSLGQGLEFLIYFQGNSAPDKSGLPSDRFSAERTGGSVSTLTIQRTQQEDSAVYLCASSLDRGETQYFGPGTRLLVL.

The rearrangement links TRBV11-2 to TRBJ2-7, with D maybe TRBD1 (5 bases). The CDR3 runs to 15 residues. CDR1 and CDR2 (germline): SGHAT, FQNNGV. Trimming cost V 5 bases and J 2 bases, with 16 bases left between them. The CDR3 spells CASSPRAVQAYEQYF. The CDR3 DNA reads as TGTGCCAGCAGCCCCCGGGCAGTACAGGCCTACGAGCAGTACTTC. The whole variable domain, remainder taken from reference TRBV11-2 and TRBJ2-7, is EAGVAQSPRYKIIEKRQSVAFWCNPISGHATLYWYQQILGQGPKLLIQFQNNGVVDDSQLPKDRFSAERLKGVDSTLKIQPAKLEDSAVYLCASSPRAVQAYEQYFGPGTRLTVT.

The J gene is TRBJ1-1, the V gene TRBV28, with a possible D match to TRBD1 (5 bases). The CDR3 spans 14 residues. CDR1 is MDHEN and CDR2 is SYDVKM in the germline V gene. Trimming removed 3 bases from V and 0 bases from J, with 8 bases in between. The CDR3 coding sequence is TGTGCCAGCAGTTTCCAGGGAATGAACACTGAAGCTTTCTTT. Amino acid sequence: CASSFQGMNTEAFF.

The rearrangement joins TRBV14 to TRBJ2-1; D is ambiguous. The germline CDR1 and CDR2 sequences are SGHDN and FVKESK. This CDR3 is 18 amino acids long. Trimming shortened V by 0 bases and J by 3 bases, and 18 bases separated the two germline ends. DNA for the CDR3: TGTGCCAGCAGCCAAGATCCAACGAGGCTCCCCGGCTACAATGAGCAGTTCTTC. Protein sequence: CASSQDPTRLPGYNEQFF. Full variable domain (remainder filled in from reference TRBV14 and TRBJ2-1): EAGVTQFPSHSVIEKGQTVTLRCDPISGHDNLYWYRRVMGKEIKFLLHFVKESKQDESGMPNNRFLAERTGGTYSTLKVQPAELEDSGVYFCASSQDPTRLPGYNEQFFGPGTRLTVL.

This clone was counted a single time. This chain connects TRBV19 to TRBJ1-4, with a tentative D call TRBD1 (5 bases). V was pared by 1 base and J by 6 bases, with 9 bases between. CDR3 length: 14 amino acids. The germline V gene has CDR1 LNHDA and CDR2 SQIVND (reference sequence). In DNA, the CDR3 is TGTGCCAGTAGTATAGGGGGCAACTATGAAAAACTGTTTTTT. Its protein product is CASSIGGNYEKLFF.

The chain links TRBV6-5 to TRBJ1-2, with 7 bases identical to TRBD1. With 6 bases clipped from V and 4 bases from J, the junction kept 8 bases outside the gene matches. This CDR3 contains 14 residues. Germline CDR1 and CDR2: MNHEY and SVGAGI. The CDR3 reads CASRPRQGSYGYTF. The CDR3 DNA sequence: TGTGCCAGCAGACCCCGACAGGGCTCCTATGGCTACACCTTC.

This clone was counted between two and nine times. The chain employs TRBV19 and TRBJ2-3, with 13 bases that match TRBD2. The CDR3 runs 18 residues. Trimming cost V 5 bases and J 0 bases; bases outside gene matches: 8. Germline V gene sequence: CDR1 LNHDA, CDR2 SQIVND (reference sequence). CDR3 amino acids: CASSGGLAGAPSTDTQYF. The CDR3 DNA reads as TGTGCCAGTAGTGGCGGACTAGCGGGGGCCCCTAGCACAGATACGCAGTATTTT.

This clone was picked up a small number of times. The CDR3 sequence is CASSLELTGGTNGYTF. CDR3 nucleotides: TGCGCCAGCAGCTTGGAACTGACAGGGGGCACGAATGGCTACACCTTC. This chain connects TRBV5-1 to TRBJ1-2; 10 bases line up with TRBD1. V gave up 0 bases and J gave up 6 bases; unmatched junction bases: 8. Germline values: CDR1 SGHRS, CDR2 YFSETQ. This CDR3 region has 16 residues.

This clone was picked up one time. J is TRBJ1-2 and V is TRBV6-6; D remains unclear. The V and J ends lost 4 bases and 8 bases respectively, with 14 bases between them. The length of the CDR3 is 13 residues. Germline CDR1 is MNHNY and CDR2 is SVGAGI (reference sequence). CDR3 region: CASSLRGFRGYTF. CDR3 DNA sequence: TGTGCCAGCAGTTTGAGAGGGTTCCGAGGCTACACCTTC.

This chain uses TRBV7-2 with TRBJ2-7, with TRBD2 as a possible D gene (6 bases). Looked up from germline, CDR1 is SGHTA and CDR2 is FQGNSA. V was trimmed by 6 bases and J by 4 bases, leaving 25 bases between them. The CDR3 is 17 residues long. The CDR3 DNA follows: TGTGCCAGCAGTCCATTATTAGGGGTCCGGGGGAGGTACGAGCAGTACTTC. Encoded protein: CASSPLLGVRGRYEQYF.

This clone was seen a single time. The chain is built from TRBV11-3 and TRBJ1-4, with 9 nucleotides matching TRBD1. V was clipped by 4 bases and J by 4 bases; unmatched bases: 1. Germline V gene lookup returns CDR1 SGHNT and CDR2 YENEEA. This CDR3 is 14 amino acids long. CDR3 amino acids: CASSSGQGNEKLFF. DNA of the CDR3: TGTGCCAGCAGCTCGGGACAGGGTAATGAAAAACTGTTTTTT.

The chain employs TRBV29-1 and TRBJ2-1, with D maybe TRBD1 (5 bases). V was clipped by 4 bases and J by 4 bases, with 8 bases between them. CDR1 is SQVTM, CDR2 ANQGSEA, per germline. This CDR3 is 12 amino acids long. The CDR3 nucleotides are TGCAGCGTTGGGACATCTTACAATGAGCAGTTCTTC. Its protein product is CSVGTSYNEQFF.

This clone was picked up a small number of times. The chain couples TRBV18 to TRBJ1-1; tentative D call: TRBD1 (5 bases). This CDR3 has 12 amino acids. The V end lost 4 bases, the J end lost 8 bases, and 11 bases lay between the germline ends. CDR1 KGHSH and CDR2 LQKENI come from the germline V gene. CDR3 residues: CASSQGEGEAFF. Here the CDR3 DNA reads TGTGCCAGCTCACAGGGAGAGGGGGAAGCTTTCTTT.

This clone was seen a few times. This chain joins TRBV2 and TRBJ1-2; 7 bases agree with TRBD1. The CDR3 extends over 15 amino acids. The V and J ends lost 8 bases and 2 bases, in that order; junction bases with no gene match: 11. The V gene's germline CDR1 is SNHLY and CDR2 FYNNEI. In DNA form, the CDR3 reads TGTGCCAGCTTCGGCCCTATACAGGGGAACTATGGCTACACCTTC. Residues: CASFGPIQGNYGYTF. Using reference TRBV2 and TRBJ1-2 for the parts outside the CDR3, the full variable domain is EPEVTQTPSHQVTQMGQEVILRCVPISNHLYFYWYRQILGQKVEFLVSFYNNEISEKSEIFDDQFSVERPDGSNFTLKIRSTKLEDSAMYFCASFGPIQGNYGYTFGSGTRLTVV.

The rearrangement joins TRBV18 to TRBJ2-1, with D possibly being TRBD1 or TRBD2 (5 bases each). V lost 3 bases to trimming and J lost 0 bases, with 12 bases between them. This CDR3 region has 16 residues. In germline, CDR1 is KGHSH, CDR2 LQKENI. CDR3 in DNA: TGTGCCAGCTCACCCGGGACGGCCGGCTCCTACAATGAGCAGTTCTTC. Translated: CASSPGTAGSYNEQFF.

This rearrangement joins TRBV29-1 to TRBJ1-2; 8 bases align to TRBD1. V shed 7 bases and J 8 bases; nucleotides not matched to a gene: 12. Germline CDR1 SQVTM, CDR2 ANQGSEA. The CDR3 has 13 amino acids. The chain's CDR3 is CSALGQGKKGYTF. CDR3 coding DNA: TGCAGCGCTTTAGGACAGGGTAAAAAGGGCTACACCTTC.

This clone rates as medium-sized. The J gene is TRBJ1-4, the V gene TRBV11-1; TRBD1 aligns across 9 bases. The germline V gene has CDR1 SGHAT and CDR2 FQDESV (reference sequence). Trimming cost V 1 base and J 6 bases; bases outside gene matches: 6. The CDR3 consists of 16 residues. DNA of the CDR3: TGTGCCAGCAGCTTAGACCCGGGACAGGGTCATGAAAAACTGTTTTTT. Amino acid sequence: CASSLDPGQGHEKLFF.

J is TRBJ1-2 and V is TRBV4-1, with 9 positions matching TRBD1. The trim removed 7 bases at V and 0 bases at J, leaving 15 bases unmatched. The germline CDR1 and CDR2 sequences are MGHRA and YSYEKL. This CDR3 spans 18 amino acids. Written as DNA, the CDR3 is TGCGCCAGCAATCCGAAGGGGGACAGGGTGACCCCTAACTATGGCTACACCTTC. It encodes CASNPKGDRVTPNYGYTF.

V and J are TRBV2 and TRBJ1-1; possible D gene TRBD1, 6 bases. The V gene lost 6 bases and the J gene lost 3 bases, with 11 bases spanning the gap. CDR3 length: 13 residues. Per the germline V gene, CDR1 is SNHLY and CDR2 is FYNNEI. The CDR3 DNA reads TGTGCCAGCAGGCCGAGGGGGGACACTGAAGCTTTCTTT. It specifies CASRPRGDTEAFF. Variable domain in full (rest from reference TRBV2 and TRBJ1-1): EPEVTQTPSHQVTQMGQEVILRCVPISNHLYFYWYRQILGQKVEFLVSFYNNEISEKSEIFDDQFSVERPDGSNFTLKIRSTKLEDSAMYFCASRPRGDTEAFFGQGTRLTVV.

The rearrangement uses TRBV19 and TRBJ1-2; TRBD1 aligns across 8 bases. The J segment lost 3 bases and the V segment lost 6 bases, leaving 18 bases of the junction unmatched. The germline CDR1 and CDR2 sequences are LNHDA and SQIVND (reference sequence). The CDR3 is made up of 18 amino acids. This CDR3 reads CASSSLTQGEILDYGYTF. The CDR3, as DNA: TGTGCCAGTAGCTCCCTCACACAGGGGGAAATTTTAGACTATGGCTACACCTTC.